What follows are 27 T cell receptor beta chains derived from one specimen sequenced in a study of blood T cell repertoires in COVID-19. The assay was immunoSEQ multiplex PCR, and TCRdb's table has in-frame clones only and misses some. Here the sample spans approximately 89,000 clones, around three quarters being singletons. Input material: peripheral blood. The receptor set was obtained from a human donor in a cohort sampled during active COVID-19.

This chain uses TRBV7-8 with TRBJ2-7; TRBD2 matches at 9 bases. The CDR3 totals 14 residues. V gave up 2 bases and J gave up 3 bases; unmatched junction bases: 2. Germline loops: CDR1 SGHVS, CDR2 FQNEAQ. CDR3 nucleotide sequence: TGTGCCAGCAGCTTATCTAGCGGGAACTACGAGCAGTACTTC. Translation gives CASSLSSGNYEQYF.

This clone appeared a few times. The chain joins TRBV4-2 to TRBJ1-2; D remains unclear. This CDR3 has 13 residues. Germline V gene lookup returns CDR1 LGHNA and CDR2 YNFKEQ. The V and J ends lost 4 bases and 8 bases respectively, with 14 bases between them. DNA of the CDR3: TGTGCCAGCAGCCCCGGCGGAGAGCTCGGCTACACCTTC. Its translation is CASSPGGELGYTF.

The chain is built from TRBV5-6 and TRBJ2-4; D is perhaps TRBD1 (6 bases). Deletions cut 4 bases from V and 6 bases from J, with 20 bases between. Germline V gene sequence: CDR1 SGHDT, CDR2 YYEEEE. The CDR3 is made up of 16 amino acids. This CDR3 is CASSPVGAQRGNIQYF. The CDR3 coding sequence is TGTGCCAGCAGCCCGGTGGGGGCCCAGAGGGGAAACATTCAGTACTTC.

The chain uses TRBV6-5 and TRBJ1-4; D not resolved. Germline loops: CDR1 MNHEY, CDR2 SVGAGI. V lost 5 bases and J 7 bases, leaving 11 bases between the germline ends. The CDR3 consists of 13 residues. CDR3 sequence: CASSPARGEKLFF. The CDR3 nucleotides are TGTGCCAGCAGTCCGGCGAGAGGTGAAAAACTGTTTTTT.

V is TRBV7-2 and J is TRBJ1-6; D gene ambiguous. Looked up from germline, CDR1 is SGHTA and CDR2 is FQGNSA. CDR3 length: 13 amino acids. V lost 5 bases and J lost 9, with 11 bases in between. The CDR3 protein is CASSLGAGSPLHF. CDR3 in DNA: TGTGCCAGCAGCCTGGGCGCCGGTTCACCCCTCCACTTT.

This clone was observed a handful of times. The chain combines TRBV5-6 with TRBJ1-2; TRBD1 matches at 8 bases. Germline CDR1 SGHDT, CDR2 YYEEEE. V dropped 3 bases and J dropped 6; count of bases not matched to a gene: 7. There are 14 residues in the CDR3. CDR3 loop: CASSYRQGRNGYTF. The CDR3 DNA follows: TGTGCCAGCAGCTACAGACAGGGGAGAAATGGCTACACCTTC.

The chain recombines TRBV6-2 or TRBV6-3 with TRBJ2-7; 8 bases map to TRBD1. The V and J ends lost 5 bases and 5 bases, in that order; junction bases with no gene match: 14. Germline V gene lookup returns CDR1 MNHEY and CDR2 SVGEGT. The CDR3 runs to 16 residues. This CDR3 reads CASSPLPWTGKHEQYF. Here the CDR3 DNA reads TGTGCCAGCAGTCCCCTCCCTTGGACAGGGAAACACGAGCAGTACTTC.

J is TRBJ2-1 and V is TRBV10-3; the D gene is possibly TRBD2 (5 bases). The V gene's germline CDR1 is ENHRY and CDR2 SYGVKD. V dropped 6 bases and J dropped 7 bases, with 13 bases sitting between them. The CDR3 is 13 residues long. The CDR3 protein is CAIRDQPGNEQFF. In DNA form, the CDR3 reads TGTGCCATCAGGGACCAACCGGGAAATGAGCAGTTCTTC.

The chain links TRBV18 to TRBJ2-3; TRBD2 is a possible D gene (6 bases). Germline V gene lookup returns CDR1 KGHSH and CDR2 LQKENI. This CDR3 has 13 amino acids. Trimming took 8 bases from V and 4 from J, leaving 13 bases between them. The CDR3 DNA is TGTGCCAGCCTTCTAGCGCTCGCAGATACGCAGTATTTT. Protein: CASLLALADTQYF.

This clone has more than one count but fewer than ten. V and J are TRBV30 and TRBJ2-2; no reliable D call. This CDR3 spans 11 amino acids. The V gene lost 2 bases and the J gene lost 7 bases, with 5 bases spanning the gap. CDR1 is GTSNPN, CDR2 SVGIG, per germline (reference sequence). The CDR3 nucleotides are TGTGCCTGGAGTTCCGGCGGGGAGCTGTTTTTT. It yields the protein CAWSSGGELFF. The entire variable domain, with the rest obtained from reference TRBV30 and TRBJ2-2, is as follows: SQTIHQWPATLVQPVGSPLSLECTVEGTSNPNLYWYRQAAGRGLQLLFYSVGIGQISSEVPQNLSASRPQDRQFILSSKKLLLSDSGFYLCAWSSGGELFFGEGSRLTVL.

The CDR3 nucleotides are TGTGCCAGCAGCCGCGGGACCAAAGAGACCCAGTACTTC. It yields the protein CASSRGTKETQYF. V gene TRBV7-3 combines with J gene TRBJ2-5; D is possibly TRBD2 (6 bases). CDR3 length: 13 amino acids. Germline loops: CDR1 SGHTA, CDR2 FQGTGA. V dropped 5 bases and J dropped 3 bases, with 10 bases sitting between them. The whole variable domain, remainder taken from reference TRBV7-3 and TRBJ2-5, is GAGVSQTPSNKVTEKGKYVELRCDPISGHTALYWYRQSLGQGPEFLIYFQGTGAADDSGLPNDRFFAVRPEGSVSTLKIQRTERGDSAVYLCASSRGTKETQYFGPGTRLLVL.

The rearrangement links TRBV5-1 to TRBJ2-3; D not certain. CDR1 SGHRS and CDR2 YFSETQ come from the germline V gene. The CDR3 runs 13 residues. Trimming took off 3 bases at V and 2 bases at J, with 7 bases between the two ends. The CDR3 DNA reads TGCGCCAGCAGCTCCATAGTCACAGATACGCAGTATTTT. This sequence encodes CASSSIVTDTQYF.

This clone has more than one count but fewer than ten. This chain uses TRBV7-2 with TRBJ1-5, with D uncertain. There are 13 residues in the CDR3. Germline V gives CDR1 SGHTA, CDR2 FQGNSA. V was pared by 0 bases and J by 3 bases, with 3 bases between. CDR3 sequence reads: CASSLAYNQPQHF. DNA of the CDR3: TGTGCCAGCAGCTTAGCTTACAATCAGCCCCAGCATTTT.

J is TRBJ2-7 and V is TRBV6-5, with 10 bases lining up with TRBD1. The CDR3 covers 16 residues. After removal of 2 bases from V and 2 bases from J, the junction contained 6 bases not matched to a gene. Germline V lookup: CDR1 MNHEY, CDR2 SVGAGI. Written as DNA, the CDR3 is TGTGCCAGCAGTTACCACTCCGGGACAGGGGCCTACGAGCAGTACTTC. Amino acid sequence: CASSYHSGTGAYEQYF.

The CDR3 bases are TGTGCCAGCAGCGCGGGACAGGGCTTATACAATGAGCAGTTCTTC. Protein sequence: CASSAGQGLYNEQFF. The V and J genes are TRBV9 and TRBJ2-1; 9 bases agree with TRBD1. Trimming cost V 3 bases and J 4 bases; bases outside gene matches: 5. This CDR3 spans 15 amino acids. Germline V gene sequence: CDR1 SGDLS, CDR2 YYNGEE.

The rearrangement uses TRBV18 and TRBJ1-1; D call uncertain. CDR1 and CDR2 (germline): KGHSH, LQKENI. CDR3 size: 17 residues. V was trimmed by 0 bases and J by 0 bases, leaving 14 bases between them. The CDR3 region is CASSPPGGGTMNTEAFF. In DNA, the CDR3 is TGTGCCAGCTCACCACCAGGAGGAGGCACGATGAACACTGAAGCTTTCTTT.

The chain employs TRBV11-2 and TRBJ1-5; TRBD1 is a possible D gene (6 bases). The CDR3 runs 15 residues. CDR1 SGHAT and CDR2 FQNNGV come from the germline V gene. Trimming left V 1 base short and J 3 bases short, with 10 bases between. The CDR3 DNA sequence: TGTGCCAGCAGCTTAGGGGGGCTTGCCAATCAGCCCCAGCATTTT. Its translation: CASSLGGLANQPQHF.

The chain links TRBV28 to TRBJ2-7, with D possibly TRBD1 on 5 matching bases. This CDR3 region has 12 residues. The germline CDR1 and CDR2 sequences are MDHEN and SYDVKM. V dropped 6 bases and J dropped 6 bases, with 12 bases sitting between them. Written as DNA, the CDR3 is TGTGCCAGCAGCCGAAGGACATCCGAGCAGTACTTC. It specifies CASSRRTSEQYF. Combining the CDR3 with reference TRBV28 and TRBJ2-7 gives the whole variable domain DVKVTQSSRYLVKRTGEKVFLECVQDMDHENMFWYRQDPGLGLRLIYFSYDVKMKEKGDIPEGYSVSREKKERFSLILESASTNQTSMYLCASSRRTSEQYFGPGTRLTVT.

A single count supports this clone. This chain joins TRBV29-1 and TRBJ1-4; the match to TRBD1 covers 10 bases. Germline V gene sequence: CDR1 SQVTM, CDR2 ANQGSEA. With V trimmed by 1 base and J by 7 bases, 6 bases remained unmatched. The CDR3 is 15 residues long. The CDR3 sequence: CSVEGDRGRSEKLFF. CDR3 coding DNA: TGCAGCGTTGAAGGAGACAGGGGGCGGTCTGAAAAACTGTTTTTT.

The chain's CDR3 is CASRGTYNYGYTF. The CDR3 bases are TGTGCCAGCAGGGGGACATATAACTATGGCTACACCTTC. The rearrangement joins TRBV27 to TRBJ1-2; possible D gene TRBD1, 6 bases. Per the germline V gene, CDR1 is MNHEY and CDR2 is SMNVEV (reference sequence). Trimming left V 6 bases short and J 1 base short, with 9 bases between. The CDR3 has 13 residues.

This chain connects TRBV5-6 to TRBJ2-7; D gene uncertain. This CDR3 region has 12 residues. The germline V gene encodes CDR1 SGHDT and CDR2 YYEEEE. Trimming pared 3 bases from V and 4 bases from J, leaving 8 bases between. CDR3 sequence: CASSSQIYEQYF. The DNA of the CDR3 is TGTGCCAGCAGCTCCCAGATTTACGAGCAGTACTTC.

CDR3 DNA: TGTGCCAGCAGCAAGCGGTCCGGACTAACCACAGATACGCAGTATTTT. It encodes CASSKRSGLTTDTQYF. The chain has TRBV11-2 and TRBJ2-3, with D perhaps TRBD2 (6 bases). The CDR3 contains 16 residues. Germline assignment: CDR1 SGHAT and CDR2 FQNNGV. V was pared by 5 bases and J by 2 bases, with 17 bases between.

V and J are TRBV2 and TRBJ2-1, with a tentative D call TRBD2 (6 bases). V lost 8 bases and J lost 0, with 14 bases in between. Germline CDR1 SNHLY, CDR2 FYNNEI. The CDR3 contains 15 residues. CDR3 coding DNA: TGTGCCAGCGGGGCGGAGGGGAGCTCCTACAATGAGCAGTTCTTC. Translated, it gives CASGAEGSSYNEQFF.

The chain is built from TRBV30 and TRBJ2-1; 10 bases map to TRBD2. Per the germline V gene, CDR1 is GTSNPN and CDR2 is SVGIG (reference sequence). J gave up 4 bases and V 3 bases, and 9 bases lay outside the gene matches. This CDR3 is 16 amino acids long. CDR3 amino acids: CAWSVGPTSGYNEQFF. In DNA, the CDR3 is TGTGCCTGGAGCGTAGGCCCGACTAGCGGGTACAATGAGCAGTTCTTC.

This clone was detected only once. The chain couples TRBV6-6 to TRBJ2-7, with 7 positions matching TRBD1. The CDR3 has 13 residues. The junction had 5 bases not matched to a gene; V was cut back by 6 bases and J by 3 bases. Germline assignment: CDR1 MNHNY and CDR2 SVGAGI (reference sequence). The CDR3 region is CASSQGQHYEQYF. CDR3 nucleotide sequence: TGTGCCAGCAGCCAGGGACAGCACTACGAGCAGTACTTC.

This chain links TRBV14 with TRBJ1-3, with 7 nucleotides matching TRBD1. The CDR3 runs to 18 residues. V lost 0 bases and J lost 4; bases outside the gene matches: 12. CDR1 SGHDN and CDR2 FVKESK come from the germline V gene. CDR3 bases: TGTGCCAGCAGCCAAGATCGTCAGGGGGTTCTGTCGGGAAACACCATATATTTT. Translation gives CASSQDRQGVLSGNTIYF.

The J gene is TRBJ1-5, the V gene TRBV27, with a possible D match to TRBD1 (5 bases). CDR1 and CDR2 (germline): MNHEY, SMNVEV (reference sequence). Deletions cut 0 bases from V and 2 bases from J, with 11 bases between. This CDR3 comprises 16 residues. CDR3 sequence reads: CASSLSIRAGNQPQHF. CDR3 nucleotide sequence: TGTGCCAGCAGTTTATCGATCAGGGCAGGCAATCAGCCCCAGCATTTT.